This section outlines one T cell receptor beta chain sequence together with its context. Its antigen is undetermined. This record belongs to a study of T cell repertoires in cytomegalovirus infection. From the reads, TCRdb called clonotypes with MiXCR, one entry per CDR3 protein. The table has around 360,000 distinct CDR3 sequences, roughly 34% seen once; the top ten hold roughly 13%. The CDR3 sequence is 15 residues long. Germline CDR1 SGHTA, CDR2 FQGNSA. V was clipped by 5 bases and J by 1 base, with 12 bases between them. This TCR was sampled from a human donor in good health (CMV status not recorded). Some clones in this sample may be carry-over from other donors' samples. This sample comprised cultured PBMCs, obtained from culture after CMV antigen stimulation. The V and J genes are TRBV7-2 and TRBJ1-5; D is ambiguous. DNA of the CDR3: TGTGCCAGCAGCCCTCGAGGCGGCAGCAATCAGCCCCAGCATTTT. Amino acids: CASSPRGGSNQPQHF.